Following are 23 T cell receptor beta chains from one sample sequenced in a study of cytomegalovirus exposure and HLA in healthy donors. PCR employed 60 Vbeta and 13 Jbeta primers. Sequencing used immunoSEQ multiplex PCR; TCRdb keeps in-frame clones, though not all of them. The repertoire holds roughly 71,000 clones, over 50% seen once, with less than 25% in the top ten. Sequencing input: PBMCs. The source is a man in his forties in good health and CMV-seropositive.

This clone was detected a few times. The CDR3 DNA sequence: TGTGCCAGCAGCCGCGAGGGCTCTGGGGCCAACGTCCTGACTTTC. Encoded protein: CASSREGSGANVLTF. This chain uses TRBV7-3 with TRBJ2-6, with D tentatively TRBD2 (5 bases). Germline CDR1 SGHTA, CDR2 FQGTGA. The CDR3 is 15 amino acids. The ends were cut back, 5 bases at V and 0 bases at J, with 8 bases in the middle. Full variable domain (rest looked up from reference TRBV7-3 and TRBJ2-6): GAGVSQTPSNKVTEKGKYVELRCDPISGHTALYWYRQSLGQGPEFLIYFQGTGAADDSGLPNDRFFAVRPEGSVSTLKIQRTERGDSAVYLCASSREGSGANVLTFGAGSRLTVL.

The gene calls are TRBV5-6 and TRBJ1-4; maybe TRBD1 (6 bases). The CDR3 totals 15 residues. Trimming pared 4 bases from V and 3 bases from J, leaving 13 bases between. Germline V gives CDR1 SGHDT, CDR2 YYEEEE. CDR3 sequence: CASSETGVSNEKLFF. In DNA form, the CDR3 reads TGTGCCAGCAGCGAGACAGGTGTTTCTAATGAAAAACTGTTTTTT.

For this clone: The sample contains more than one DNA sequence encoding this CDR3. V and J are TRBV18 and TRBJ2-5, with 7 bases fitting TRBD2. V lost 6 bases, J lost 5 bases, and 6 bases stayed unmatched. Germline V lookup: CDR1 KGHSH, CDR2 LQKENI. There are 13 residues in the CDR3. The CDR3 DNA is TGTGCCAGCTCGACTCGGGGGGTCGAGACCCAGTACTTC. It codes for CASSTRGVETQYF.

This chain connects TRBV6-5 to TRBJ2-7; the D gene is possibly TRBD1 (6 bases). V lost 0 bases and J 6 bases, leaving 15 bases between the germline ends. CDR1 and CDR2 (germline): MNHEY, SVGAGI. The CDR3 has 15 amino acids. The CDR3 nucleotides are TGTGCCAGCAGTTACTCGAGGGGGTCCATGTTCGAGCAGTACTTC. Translated, it gives CASSYSRGSMFEQYF.

The chain's CDR3 is CASSYSRVGKPGELFF. The CDR3 DNA reads as TGTGCCAGCAGTTACTCGAGGGTAGGGAAGCCCGGGGAGCTGTTTTTT. The chain is built from TRBV6-5 and TRBJ2-2, with TRBD2 as a possible D gene (5 bases). The CDR3 is 16 residues long. Germline V lookup: CDR1 MNHEY, CDR2 SVGAGI. V shed 0 bases and J shed 6 bases, with 14 bases lying between them.

The V and J genes are TRBV6-5 and TRBJ1-1, with 8 bases matching TRBD1. Germline trimming cut 6 bases from V and 1 base from J; bases unmatched to any gene: 7. CDR1 is MNHEY, CDR2 SVGAGI, per germline. The CDR3 is 15 residues long. The CDR3: CASRNKGQANTEAFF. The CDR3 DNA follows: TGTGCCAGCAGAAATAAGGGACAGGCGAACACTGAAGCTTTCTTT.

The rearrangement uses TRBV10-3 and TRBJ2-7, with 9 nucleotides matching TRBD1. The germline CDR1 and CDR2 sequences are ENHRY and SYGVKD. With V trimmed by 3 bases and J by 2 bases, 2 bases remained unmatched. The CDR3 length is 14 residues. This CDR3 is CAISDGQGTYEQYF. CDR3 bases: TGTGCCATCAGTGACGGACAGGGGACCTACGAGCAGTACTTC.

The chain uses TRBV28 and TRBJ1-5; 9 bases map to TRBD1. After removal of 1 base from V and 2 bases from J, the junction contained 6 bases not matched to a gene. Germline CDR1 and CDR2: MDHEN and SYDVKM. There are 17 residues in the CDR3. The CDR3 nucleotides read TGTGCCAGCAGTTTATACAGGGGGCAAAGGGGCAATCAGCCCCAGCATTTT. It codes for CASSLYRGQRGNQPQHF.

The rearrangement links TRBV4-1 to TRBJ2-1; TRBD2 matches at 7 bases. The CDR3 has 16 residues. Germline CDR1 and CDR2: MGHRA and YSYEKL. V was pared by 0 bases and J by 7 bases, with 9 bases of the junction left unmatched. As DNA, the CDR3 is TGCGCCAGCAGCCAAGATCGGACTAGTATGTTAAATGAGCAGTTCTTC. This codes for CASSQDRTSMLNEQFF.

The rearrangement uses TRBV6-5 and TRBJ1-6; the D gene is possibly TRBD1 (5 bases). CDR1 and CDR2 (germline): MNHEY, SVGAGI. The CDR3 is 15 residues long. The V end lost 6 bases, the J end lost 8 bases, and 17 bases lay between the germline ends. CDR3 amino acids: CASSLPPGGDSPLHF. Here the CDR3 DNA reads TGTGCCAGCAGCTTACCCCCGGGGGGGGATTCACCCCTCCACTTT.

The rearrangement joins TRBV30 to TRBJ1-6; D unclear. V dropped 4 bases and J dropped 10 bases, with 17 bases sitting between them. The germline V gene encodes CDR1 GTSNPN and CDR2 SVGIG (reference sequence). This CDR3 is 14 amino acids long. CDR3 sequence (DNA): TGTGCCTGGACCCCCGGGGTGGGGAGGTCACCCCTCCACTTT. Translated, it gives CAWTPGVGRSPLHF.

The chain carries TRBV5-1 and TRBJ2-2; TRBD1 is a possible D gene (6 bases). V lost 7 bases and J 6 bases, leaving 19 bases between the germline ends. Germline V lookup: CDR1 SGHRS, CDR2 YFSETQ. CDR3 length equals 15 residues. In DNA form, the CDR3 reads TGCGCCAGCTGCGAAGGACAGCCCGGGGCCGGGGAGCTGTTTTTT. Translation: CASCEGQPGAGELFF.

This sequence joins TRBV29-1 and TRBJ2-3; D is unresolved. Germline V CDR1 and CDR2: SQVTM, ANQGSEA. Trimming left V 4 bases short and J 1 base short, with 15 bases between. This CDR3 spans 15 amino acids. The DNA of the CDR3 is TGCAGCGTTGTTGCAGTTCCCGGAGGCACAGATACGCAGTATTTT. Residues: CSVVAVPGGTDTQYF.

In its sample, this clone was seen a few times. V gene TRBV14 combines with J gene TRBJ2-5; TRBD2 matches 10 bases. Germline V gene data show CDR1 as SGHDN and CDR2 as FVKESK. With 4 bases clipped from V and 7 bases from J, the junction kept 12 bases outside the gene matches. The CDR3 covers 16 residues. Here the CDR3 DNA reads TGTGCCAGCAGCCCGACTAGCGGGCCAACCTCGTTGACCCAGTACTTC. Translating it yields CASSPTSGPTSLTQYF.

This clone was detected only a few times. J is TRBJ2-5 and V is TRBV10-3; 8 positions agree with TRBD1. The length of the CDR3 is 13 residues. Per the germline V gene, CDR1 is ENHRY and CDR2 is SYGVKD. V lost 6 bases, J lost 3 bases, and 3 bases stayed unmatched. This chain's CDR3 is CAIRTGVKETQYF. The CDR3 DNA follows: TGTGCCATCAGGACAGGGGTTAAAGAGACCCAGTACTTC.

The rearrangement joins TRBV14 to TRBJ2-6, with D possibly matching TRBD1 (5 bases). V gave up 6 bases and J gave up 4 bases, with 7 bases separating them. The CDR3 totals 13 residues. Germline CDR1 and CDR2: SGHDN and FVKESK. The chain's CDR3 is CASRRTGANVLTF. DNA of the CDR3: TGTGCCAGCAGACGGACAGGGGCCAACGTCCTGACTTTC.

This clone was picked up one time. The J gene is TRBJ2-5, the V gene TRBV2; TRBD2 aligns across 12 bases. This CDR3 has 17 residues. Germline V gene data show CDR1 as SNHLY and CDR2 as FYNNEI. With 7 bases clipped from V and 7 bases from J, the junction kept 16 bases outside the gene matches. The CDR3 here is CASMGFSSGGGLGTQYF. For the CDR3, the DNA is TGTGCCAGCATGGGGTTCTCTAGCGGGGGGGGACTGGGGACCCAGTACTTC.

This clone is a singleton in its sample. This rearrangement joins TRBV6-1 to TRBJ1-5, with D unresolved. CDR3 length: 13 amino acids. Trimming cost V 8 bases and J 6 bases, with 14 bases left between them. CDR1 and CDR2 (germline): MNHNS, SASEGT. This CDR3 is CASLSGLGQPQHF. CDR3 DNA sequence: TGTGCCAGCTTGTCGGGTTTGGGTCAGCCCCAGCATTTT.

The V call is TRBV6-5, the J call TRBJ1-6, with 8 bases that match TRBD1. CDR3 length: 14 residues. CDR1 and CDR2 (germline): MNHEY, SVGAGI. V lost 5 bases, J lost 7 bases, and 4 bases stayed unmatched. The CDR3 region has the DNA TGTGCCAGCAGTGTTACAGGGGGGAATTCACCCCTCCACTTT. Its translation: CASSVTGGNSPLHF.

The chain recombines TRBV10-3 with TRBJ2-7, with D tentatively TRBD2 (6 bases). Germline V gene lookup returns CDR1 ENHRY and CDR2 SYGVKD. This CDR3 is 10 amino acids long. With 8 bases removed from V and 7 bases from J, the gap between germline ends came to 9 bases. CDR3 amino acids: CAIGGKEQYF. CDR3 in DNA: TGTGCCATCGGAGGGAAGGAGCAGTACTTC.

The chain links TRBV5-6 to TRBJ1-6; 7 bases map to TRBD1. J lost 7 bases, V lost 0 bases, and 4 bases had no gene match. This CDR3 region has 15 residues. Germline V lookup: CDR1 SGHDT, CDR2 YYEEEE. CDR3 nucleotide sequence: TGTGCCAGCAGCTTGGAGGGGGCGCGGAATTCACCCCTCCACTTT. It yields the protein CASSLEGARNSPLHF.

The gene calls are TRBV19 and TRBJ2-1; D unclear. Per the germline V gene, CDR1 is LNHDA and CDR2 is SQIVND (reference sequence). CDR3 length: 14 residues. V lost 4 bases, J lost 8 bases, and 15 bases lay in between. The CDR3 reads CASSKQVVSDEQFF. The CDR3 DNA sequence: TGTGCCAGTAGTAAGCAGGTTGTATCTGATGAGCAGTTCTTC.

This clone was seen once. CDR3 region: CASRGGQSTGELFF. The CDR3 nucleotides read TGTGCCAGCAGAGGGGGACAATCCACCGGGGAGCTGTTTTTT. The chain links TRBV9 to TRBJ2-2, with D possibly TRBD1 on 6 matching bases. Looked up from germline, CDR1 is SGDLS and CDR2 is YYNGEE. CDR3 length: 14 residues. V was pared by 5 bases and J by 4 bases, with 12 bases between.